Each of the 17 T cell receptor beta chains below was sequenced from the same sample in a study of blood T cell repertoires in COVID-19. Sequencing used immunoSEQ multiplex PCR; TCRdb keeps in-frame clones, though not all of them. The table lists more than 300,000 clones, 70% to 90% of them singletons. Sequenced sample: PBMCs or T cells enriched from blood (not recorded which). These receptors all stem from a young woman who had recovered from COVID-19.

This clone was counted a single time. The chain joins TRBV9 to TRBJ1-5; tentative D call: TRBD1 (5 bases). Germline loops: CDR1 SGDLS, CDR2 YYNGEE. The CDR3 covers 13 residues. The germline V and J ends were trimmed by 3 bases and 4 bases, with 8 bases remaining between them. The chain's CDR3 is CASSGQGNQPQHF. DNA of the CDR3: TGTGCCAGCAGCGGGCAGGGTAATCAGCCCCAGCATTTT.

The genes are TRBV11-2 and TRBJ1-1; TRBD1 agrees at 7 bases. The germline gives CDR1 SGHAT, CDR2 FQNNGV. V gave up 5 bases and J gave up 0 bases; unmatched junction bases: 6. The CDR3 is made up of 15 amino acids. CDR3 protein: CASSVETGMNTEAFF. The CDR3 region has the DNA TGTGCCAGCAGCGTGGAGACAGGGATGAACACTGAAGCTTTCTTT.

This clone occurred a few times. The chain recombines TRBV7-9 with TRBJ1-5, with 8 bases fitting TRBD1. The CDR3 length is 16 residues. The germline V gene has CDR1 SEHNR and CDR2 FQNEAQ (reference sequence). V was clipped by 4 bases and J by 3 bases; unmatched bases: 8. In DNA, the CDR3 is TGTGCCAGCAGCTCTGGACAGGGCATAGACAATCAGCCCCAGCATTTT. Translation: CASSSGQGIDNQPQHF.

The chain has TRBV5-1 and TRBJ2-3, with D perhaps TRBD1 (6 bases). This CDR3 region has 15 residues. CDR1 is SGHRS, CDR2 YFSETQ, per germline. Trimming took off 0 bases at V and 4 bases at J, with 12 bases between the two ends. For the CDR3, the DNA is TGCGCCAGCAGCTTGGGTTGGGGGCCCGCAGATACGCAGTATTTT. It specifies CASSLGWGPADTQYF.

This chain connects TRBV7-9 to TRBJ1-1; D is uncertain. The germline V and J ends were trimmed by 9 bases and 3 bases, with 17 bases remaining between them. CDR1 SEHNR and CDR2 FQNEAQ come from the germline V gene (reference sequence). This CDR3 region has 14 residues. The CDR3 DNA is TGTGCCAGTAATGACTGGACTAGGGACACTGAAGCTTTCTTT. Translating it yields CASNDWTRDTEAFF.

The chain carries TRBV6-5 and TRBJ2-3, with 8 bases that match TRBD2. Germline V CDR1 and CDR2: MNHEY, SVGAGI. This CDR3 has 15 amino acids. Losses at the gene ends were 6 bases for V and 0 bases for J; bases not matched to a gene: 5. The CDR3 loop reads CASRVTSGSTDTQYF. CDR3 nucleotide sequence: TGTGCCAGCAGGGTTACTAGCGGAAGCACAGATACGCAGTATTTT.

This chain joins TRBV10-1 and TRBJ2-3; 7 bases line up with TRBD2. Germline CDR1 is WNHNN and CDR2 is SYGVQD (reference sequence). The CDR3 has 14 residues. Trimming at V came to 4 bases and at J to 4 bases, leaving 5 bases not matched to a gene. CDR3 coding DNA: TGCGCCAGCAGTGGGCGGGAGAGGCCAGATACGCAGTATTTT. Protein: CASSGRERPDTQYF.

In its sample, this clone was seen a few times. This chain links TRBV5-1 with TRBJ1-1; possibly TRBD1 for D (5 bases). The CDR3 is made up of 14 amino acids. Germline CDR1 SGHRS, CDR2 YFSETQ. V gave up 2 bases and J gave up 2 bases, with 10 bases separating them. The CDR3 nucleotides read TGCGCCAGCAGCTTACTGACAGAAAACACTGAAGCTTTCTTT. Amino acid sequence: CASSLLTENTEAFF.

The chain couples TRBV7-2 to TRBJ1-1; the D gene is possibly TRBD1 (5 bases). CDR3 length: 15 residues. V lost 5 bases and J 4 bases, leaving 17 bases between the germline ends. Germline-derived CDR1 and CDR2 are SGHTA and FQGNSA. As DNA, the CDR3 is TGTGCCAGCAGCCTGGTGTGGGGGGACCTCACTGAAGCTTTCTTT. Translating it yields CASSLVWGDLTEAFF.

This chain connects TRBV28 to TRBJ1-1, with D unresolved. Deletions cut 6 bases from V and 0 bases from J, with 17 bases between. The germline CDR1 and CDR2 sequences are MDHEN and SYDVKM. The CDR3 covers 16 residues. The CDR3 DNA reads TGTGCCAGCAGCTCCATCGATTGGAGGGTGAACACTGAAGCTTTCTTT. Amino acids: CASSSIDWRVNTEAFF.

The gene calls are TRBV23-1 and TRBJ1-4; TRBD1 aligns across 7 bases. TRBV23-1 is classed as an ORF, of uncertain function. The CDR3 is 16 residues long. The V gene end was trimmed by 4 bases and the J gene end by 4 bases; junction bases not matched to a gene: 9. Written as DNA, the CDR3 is TGCGCCAGCAGTCCTACGCGGGACAGCCGTAATGAAAAACTGTTTTTT. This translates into CASSPTRDSRNEKLFF.

The CDR3 protein is CASSFGTGLTSSPLHF. CDR3 nucleotides: TGTGCCAGCAGCTTTGGGACAGGTTTAACGTCTTCACCCCTCCACTTT. This sequence joins TRBV3-1 (or the pseudogene TRBV3-2) and TRBJ1-6; TRBD1 matches 8 bases. From germline, CDR1 is LGHDT and CDR2 YNNKEL (reference sequence). The V segment lost 5 bases and the J segment 9 bases; nucleotides outside the gene matches: 12. This CDR3 spans 16 amino acids.

The CDR3 loop reads CASSFREGNSPLHF. CDR3 coding DNA: TGTGCCAGCAGTTTCAGGGAGGGGAATTCACCCCTCCACTTT. The J gene is TRBJ1-6, the V gene TRBV28, with D perhaps matching TRBD1 (5 bases). The CDR3 sequence is 14 residues long. The germline gives CDR1 MDHEN, CDR2 SYDVKM. The V end was cut by 3 bases, the J end by 7 bases, with 10 bases between.

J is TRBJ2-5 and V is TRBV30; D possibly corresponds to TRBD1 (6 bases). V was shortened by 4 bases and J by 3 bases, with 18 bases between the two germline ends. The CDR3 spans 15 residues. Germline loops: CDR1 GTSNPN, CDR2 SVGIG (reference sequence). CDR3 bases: TGTGCCTGGAAAAGGCAGGGGCGAGCGAAAGAGACCCAGTACTTC. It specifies CAWKRQGRAKETQYF.

CDR3 sequence: CASLRLDGYEQYF. The DNA for the CDR3 is TGTGCCAGCCTTAGACTAGACGGCTACGAGCAGTACTTC. The V gene is TRBV12-3 or TRBV12-4, the J gene TRBJ2-7; TRBD2 is a possible D gene (6 bases). V was clipped by 8 bases and J by 3 bases, with 14 bases between them. The CDR3 runs to 13 residues.

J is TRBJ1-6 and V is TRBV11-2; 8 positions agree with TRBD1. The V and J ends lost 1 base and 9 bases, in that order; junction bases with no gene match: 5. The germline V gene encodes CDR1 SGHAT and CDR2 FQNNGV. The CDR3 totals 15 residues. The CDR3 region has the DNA TGTGCCAGCAGCTTAGCAGGGGGCGGTGGTTCACCCCTCCACTTT. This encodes CASSLAGGGGSPLHF.

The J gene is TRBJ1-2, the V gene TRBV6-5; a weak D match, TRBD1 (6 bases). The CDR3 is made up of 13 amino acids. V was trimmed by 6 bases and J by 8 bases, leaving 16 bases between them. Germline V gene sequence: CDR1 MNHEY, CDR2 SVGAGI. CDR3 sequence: CASSQSTGKGYTF. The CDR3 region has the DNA TGTGCCAGCAGCCAGTCCACAGGGAAAGGCTACACCTTC.